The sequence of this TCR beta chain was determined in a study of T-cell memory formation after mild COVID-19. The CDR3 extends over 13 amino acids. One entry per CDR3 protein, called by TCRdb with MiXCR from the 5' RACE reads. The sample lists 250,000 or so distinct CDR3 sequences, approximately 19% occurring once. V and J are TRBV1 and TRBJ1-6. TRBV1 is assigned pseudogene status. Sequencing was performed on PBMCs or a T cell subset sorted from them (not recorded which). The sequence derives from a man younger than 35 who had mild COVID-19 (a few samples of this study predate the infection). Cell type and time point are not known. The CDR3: CTSSQWVNSPLHF. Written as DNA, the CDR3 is TGCACCAGCAGCCAATGGGTTAATTCACCCCTCCACTTT.